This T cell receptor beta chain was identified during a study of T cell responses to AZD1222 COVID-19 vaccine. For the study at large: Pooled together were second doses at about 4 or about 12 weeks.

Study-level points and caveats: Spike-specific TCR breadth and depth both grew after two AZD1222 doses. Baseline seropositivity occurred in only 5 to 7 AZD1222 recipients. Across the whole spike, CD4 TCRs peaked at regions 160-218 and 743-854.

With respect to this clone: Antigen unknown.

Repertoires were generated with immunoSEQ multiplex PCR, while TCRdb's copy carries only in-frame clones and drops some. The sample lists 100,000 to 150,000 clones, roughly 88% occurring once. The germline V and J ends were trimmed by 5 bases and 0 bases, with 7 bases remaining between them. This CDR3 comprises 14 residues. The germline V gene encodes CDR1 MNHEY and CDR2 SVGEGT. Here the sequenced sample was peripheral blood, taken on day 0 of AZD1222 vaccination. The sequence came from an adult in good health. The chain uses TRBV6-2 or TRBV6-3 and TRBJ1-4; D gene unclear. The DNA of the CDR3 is TGTGCCAGCAGTCGGACGACAACTAATGAAAAACTGTTTTTT. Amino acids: CASSRTTTNEKLFF.